A selection of T cell receptor beta chains follows, all from one sample in a study of T cell responses to AZD1222 COVID-19 vaccine. Generated by immunoSEQ multiplex PCR, the TCRdb table keeps only in-frame clones and is missing some. The data hold 120,000 to 150,000 clones, with approximately 78% observed a single time. The source material was peripheral blood, sampled on day 0 of MenACWY control vaccination. The origin of the receptors is an adult in good health. The CDR3 runs from the conserved cysteine through the conserved F or W. A D gene is named only where the DNA matches it firmly. Clone size appears in some rows only: once, few, many, or a class for an expanded clone.

>.|TRBV19|TRBJ2-1|few
CASSRFGQHNEQFF
TGTGCCAGTAGCCGCTTTGGGCAACACAATGAGCAGTTCTTC
>.|TRBV6-5|TRBJ1-1|.
CASRPPTGGTEAFF
TGTGCCAGCAGACCCCCGACGGGCGGTACCGAAGCTTTCTTT
>.|TRBV4-2|TRBJ1-2|.
CASSQAQRQSNYGYTF
TGTGCCAGCAGCCAAGCTCAGAGACAGTCTAACTATGGCTACACCTTC
>TRBD2|TRBV6-2/TRBV6-3|TRBJ2-1|.
CASSPLPTSGGANEQFF
TGTGCCAGCAGTCCCCTCCCGACTAGCGGGGGGGCCAATGAGCAGTTCTTC
>.|TRBV6-5|TRBJ1-1|.
CASSSLDRMNTEAFF
TGTGCCAGCAGTTCCCTAGACAGAATGAACACTGAAGCTTTCTTT
>.|TRBV28|TRBJ1-4|once
CASRRVGKLFF
TGTGCCAGCAGGAGAGTGGGAAAACTGTTTTTT
>.|TRBV4-1|TRBJ1-1|.
CASSPQQEINTEAFF
TGCGCCAGCAGCCCACAGCAGGAGATAAACACTGAAGCTTTCTTT
>.|TRBV28|TRBJ2-3|.
CASNSRYGGRSTDTQYF
TGTGCCAGCAACTCACGCTACGGGGGCCGCAGCACAGATACGCAGTATTTT
>TRBD2|TRBV28|TRBJ2-3|once
CASSPTSGGSDTQYF
TGTGCCAGCAGTCCAACTAGCGGGGGGTCAGATACGCAGTATTTT
>TRBD2|TRBV6-1|TRBJ2-3|.
CASSDNFLAGLHTDTQYF
TGTGCCAGCAGTGACAATTTCCTAGCGGGGTTACACACAGATACGCAGTATTTT
>.|TRBV4-1|TRBJ1-3|.
CASSQGGPLPGNTIYF
TGCGCCAGCAGCCAAGGGGGACCGCTCCCTGGAAACACCATATATTTT
>TRBD1|TRBV3-1/TRBV3-2|TRBJ2-1|.
CASSQVTGQGSEQFF
TGTGCCAGCAGCCAAGTGACCGGACAGGGTAGTGAGCAGTTCTTC
>.|TRBV9|TRBJ1-5|.
CASSRGGDSRNQPQHF
TGTGCCAGCAGTAGAGGGGGGGATTCGCGCAATCAGCCCCAGCATTTT
>TRBD2|TRBV7-6|TRBJ2-1|.
CASSLGAGAVSYNEQFF
TGTGCCAGCAGCTTAGGAGCGGGGGCAGTCTCCTACAATGAGCAGTTCTTC
>.|TRBV24-1|TRBJ2-1|.
CATSDSGTPSGDEQFF
TGTGCCACCTCCGACTCCGGGACCCCCTCTGGCGATGAGCAGTTCTTC
>.|TRBV6-5|TRBJ2-3|.
CASGGFSTDTQYF
TGTGCCAGCGGCGGATTTAGCACAGATACGCAGTATTTT
>.|TRBV25-1|TRBJ2-5|once
CASSRETQYF
TGTGCCAGCAGTAGGGAGACCCAGTACTTC
>.|TRBV29-1|TRBJ2-3|.
CSVGGGSSTDTQYF
TGCAGCGTTGGTGGGGGATCTAGCACAGATACGCAGTATTTT
>TRBD1|TRBV4-1|TRBJ1-5|.
CASSQSGEGQSNQPQHF
TGCGCCAGCAGCCAGAGTGGGGAGGGACAGTCCAATCAGCCCCAGCATTTT
>.|TRBV5-1|TRBJ2-2|.
CASSLDSSTGELFF
TGCGCCAGCAGCTTGGACTCTTCCACCGGGGAGCTGTTTTTT
>.|TRBV2|TRBJ2-5|.
CASSDVAGETQYF
TGTGCCAGCAGTGATGTGGCAGGGGAGACCCAGTACTTC
>TRBD1|TRBV27|TRBJ1-3|.
CASSMTGTGIGNTIYF
TGTGCCAGCAGTATGACCGGGACAGGGATAGGAAACACCATATATTTT
>.|TRBV7-3|TRBJ2-1|.
CASSLNGYNEQFF
TGTGCCAGCAGCTTAAACGGTTACAATGAGCAGTTCTTC
>TRBD1|TRBV6-4|TRBJ2-2|.
CASGQGATGELFF
TGTGCCAGCGGACAGGGGGCTACCGGGGAGCTGTTTTTT
>.|TRBV11-2|TRBJ2-7|.
CASSLARGYEQYF
TGTGCCAGCAGCTTAGCCAGGGGTTACGAGCAGTACTTC
>TRBD1|TRBV7-9|TRBJ2-2|.
CASSPRTGRRTGELFF
TGTGCCAGCAGCCCTAGGACAGGGAGGAGGACCGGGGAGCTGTTTTTT
>TRBD2|TRBV4-2|TRBJ2-5|many
CASSQGTSGGAETQYF
TGTGCCAGCAGCCAAGGGACTAGCGGGGGGGCCGAGACCCAGTACTTC
>.|TRBV6-9|TRBJ2-1|.
CASGGRGYNEQFF
TGTGCCAGCGGGGGAAGGGGCTACAATGAGCAGTTCTTC
>TRBD2|TRBV28|TRBJ2-5|.
CATSPGGFPETQYF
TGTGCCACCTCCCCCGGGGGGTTCCCAGAGACCCAGTACTTC
>.|TRBV10-3|TRBJ1-4|.
CAISEGGGQPNEKLFF
TGTGCCATCAGTGAGGGGGGAGGCCAGCCTAATGAAAAACTGTTTTTT
>TRBD2|TRBV15|TRBJ2-4|.
CATSRDPPGRGGLAKNIQYF
TGTGCCACCAGCAGAGACCCCCCGGGGCGGGGGGGCCTTGCCAAAAACATTCAGTACTTC
>TRBD1|TRBV11-2|TRBJ1-1|few
CASRTGGTEAFF
TGTGCCAGCAGGACAGGGGGCACTGAAGCTTTCTTT
>.|TRBV12-3/TRBV12-4|TRBJ1-1|.
CASSLGKNTEAFF
TGTGCCAGCAGTTTAGGTAAGAACACTGAAGCTTTCTTT
>.|TRBV6-1|TRBJ2-7|few
CASSEALLLAIQSTSYEQYF
TGTGCCAGCAGTGAAGCTTTATTATTGGCAATACAGTCCACTTCCTACGAGCAGTACTTC
>TRBD1|TRBV5-1|TRBJ2-1|.
CASSYSGTGPYNEQFF
TGCGCCAGCAGCTACTCCGGGACAGGTCCCTACAATGAGCAGTTCTTC
>.|TRBV7-6|TRBJ1-1|once
CASSSQEWNTEAFF
TGTGCCAGCAGCTCTCAAGAGTGGAACACTGAAGCTTTCTTT
>TRBD1|TRBV23-1|TRBJ1-4|.
CASSQGGRGKGGKLFF
TGCGCCAGCTCCCAGGGGGGGCGCGGGAAAGGAGGAAAACTGTTTTTT
>TRBD1|TRBV7-9|TRBJ1-2|.
CASSSRGAGTDYGYTF
TGTGCCAGCAGCTCTAGGGGGGCCGGGACAGACTATGGCTACACCTTC
>TRBD1|TRBV5-1|TRBJ1-5|.
CASSLTGEVYQPQHF
TGCGCCAGCAGCTTGACAGGGGAGGTTTATCAGCCCCAGCATTTT
>.|TRBV5-4|TRBJ1-2|.
CASASPGGGASWGYTF
TGTGCCAGCGCCTCTCCTGGCGGGGGGGCCTCTTGGGGCTACACCTTC
>.|TRBV10-3|TRBJ1-4|.
CAISVGGHEGKLFF
TGTGCCATCAGTGTTGGAGGGCATGAGGGGAAACTGTTTTTT
>TRBD1|TRBV6-5|TRBJ2-1|few
CASSSTGDSYNEQFF
TGTGCCAGCAGTTCAACAGGGGACTCCTACAATGAGCAGTTCTTC
>.|TRBV9|TRBJ2-2|.
CASSPRGGLGGELFF
TGTGCCAGCAGCCCCAGAGGGGGGCTAGGCGGGGAGCTGTTTTTT
>.|TRBV11-2|TRBJ2-2|few
CASSLESGGTGELFF
TGTGCCAGCAGCTTAGAGAGTGGGGGAACCGGGGAGCTGTTTTTT
>TRBD1|TRBV7-2|TRBJ1-2|.
CASGQGLGYTF
TGTGCCAGCGGACAGGGCCTGGGCTACACCTTC
>TRBD1|TRBV10-3|TRBJ1-6|.
CAISEVGQGASPLHF
TGTGCCATCAGCGAGGTTGGACAGGGGGCGTCACCCCTCCACTTT
>.|TRBV12-3/TRBV12-4|TRBJ2-2|.
CASSLVGSSNWFF
TGTGCCAGCAGTTTAGTCGGCAGCTCCAATTGGTTTTTT
>.|TRBV5-4|TRBJ1-4|.
CASSLAGGVTNEKLFF
TGTGCCAGCAGCTTGGCCGGCGGGGTCACTAATGAAAAACTGTTTTTT
>.|TRBV2|TRBJ2-7|.
CARQNGTPGGYEQYF
TGTGCCAGGCAAAATGGGACTCCCGGGGGCTACGAGCAGTACTTC
>.|TRBV5-8|TRBJ2-5|.
CASSFSETQYF
TGTGCCAGCAGCTTCTCTGAGACCCAGTACTTC
>TRBD2|TRBV18|TRBJ2-3|.
CASSPRTSGSLRRVPDTQYF
TGTGCCAGCTCACCCCGGACTAGCGGGTCTCTACGAAGGGTCCCAGATACGCAGTATTTT
>TRBD1|TRBV6-5|TRBJ1-1|once
CASSYVARGSTEAFF
TGTGCCAGCAGTTACGTGGCCAGGGGGTCCACTGAAGCTTTCTTT
>.|TRBV2|TRBJ1-2|.
CASSEARGLGYTF
TGTGCCAGCAGTGAAGCGCGTGGGCTAGGCTACACCTTC
>.|TRBV5-1|TRBJ2-5|.
CASSFRAGYPQETQYF
TGCGCCAGCAGCTTTCGGGCAGGGTACCCCCAAGAGACCCAGTACTTC
>TRBD1|TRBV2|TRBJ2-2|.
CASSTRDRGQLRTGELFF
TGTGCCAGCAGTACCCGGGACAGGGGCCAACTACGCACCGGGGAGCTGTTTTTT
>.|TRBV6-5|TRBJ1-1|.
CASRRGDTEAFF
TGTGCCAGCAGGAGGGGTGACACTGAAGCTTTCTTT
>.|TRBV5-1|TRBJ2-2|.
CASSLGRPNTGELFF
TGCGCCAGCAGCTTGGGACGGCCCAACACCGGGGAGCTGTTTTTT
>.|TRBV28|TRBJ1-6|.
CASSLSADSYNSPLHF
TGTGCCAGCAGTTTATCGGCAGACTCCTATAATTCACCCCTCCACTTT
>TRBD1|TRBV7-6|TRBJ1-2|.
CASSLAGTGDYGYTF
TGTGCCAGCAGCTTGGCCGGGACAGGGGACTATGGCTACACCTTC